The 18 T cell receptor beta chains below come from one sample, sequenced in a study of cytomegalovirus exposure and HLA in healthy donors. With 60 Vbeta and 13 Jbeta primers, the PCR was carried out. Clones were read by immunoSEQ multiplex PCR, and TCRdb kept only the in-frame ones, dropping some. Its table lists about 160,000 clones. Specimen: PBMCs. These receptors all stem from a woman aged 60 to 75 in good health and CMV-seronegative.

This rearrangement joins TRBV6-5 to TRBJ2-5, with TRBD1 matching 9 bases. Germline V gene lookup returns CDR1 MNHEY and CDR2 SVGAGI. CDR3 size: 15 residues. Germline trimming cut 2 bases from V and 5 bases from J; bases unmatched to any gene: 6. This CDR3 is CASSYGQGSGETQYF. DNA for the CDR3: TGTGCCAGCAGTTACGGACAGGGGTCCGGGGAGACCCAGTACTTC.

This chain joins TRBV5-1 and TRBJ1-4; D uncertain. CDR1 SGHRS and CDR2 YFSETQ come from the germline V gene. The CDR3 is 16 residues long. Trimming removed 3 bases from V and 0 bases from J, with 12 bases in between. The CDR3 here is CASSSSTGATNEKLFF. The CDR3 DNA sequence: TGCGCCAGCAGCTCGTCTACCGGTGCAACTAATGAAAAACTGTTTTTT. The variable domain in full, completed from reference TRBV5-1 and TRBJ1-4, reads KAGVTQTPRYLIKTRGQQVTLSCSPISGHRSVSWYQQTPGQGLQFLFEYFSETQRNKGNFPGRFSGRQFSNSRSEMNVSTLELGDSALYLCASSSSTGATNEKLFFGSGTQLSVL.

The V and J genes are TRBV27 and TRBJ1-2; TRBD1 might be the D (6 bases). Looked up from germline, CDR1 is MNHEY and CDR2 is SMNVEV (reference sequence). There are 18 residues in the CDR3. Trimming removed 6 bases from V and 4 bases from J, with 27 bases in between. Here the CDR3 reads CASRISYGGGTFGYGYTF. The DNA of the CDR3 is TGTGCCAGCAGGATTAGTTACGGGGGAGGGACATTTGGCTATGGCTACACCTTC.

The chain recombines TRBV19 with TRBJ2-1; D is possibly TRBD2 (5 bases). The CDR3 has 15 residues. Germline V gives CDR1 LNHDA, CDR2 SQIVND (reference sequence). The V gene lost 5 bases and the J gene lost 2 bases, with 13 bases spanning the gap. The CDR3 spells CASSPGVTTYNEQFF. As DNA, the CDR3 is TGTGCCAGTAGTCCCGGGGTAACCACCTACAATGAGCAGTTCTTC.

This chain uses TRBV5-6 with TRBJ2-7, with D possibly being TRBD2 (6 bases). Trimming cost V 0 bases and J 2 bases, with 9 bases left between them. Germline assignment: CDR1 SGHDT and CDR2 YYEEEE. The CDR3 contains 14 residues. The CDR3 region has the DNA TGTGCCAGCAGCTTGGGGGGAGGCCCCTACGAGCAGTACTTC. Its translation: CASSLGGGPYEQYF.

The chain combines TRBV18 with TRBJ1-1; D is possibly TRBD1 (5 bases). In germline, CDR1 is KGHSH, CDR2 LQKENI. V lost 5 bases, J lost 5 bases, and 12 bases lay in between. The CDR3 has 13 amino acids. The CDR3 bases are TGTGCCAGCTCATGGGGGGAAGGAACTGAAGCTTTCTTT. Protein sequence: CASSWGEGTEAFF.

For this clone: Sequence at one end of the junction differs from germline and may be a read error. The rearrangement links TRBV29-1 to TRBJ2-2; no clear D gene. Germline V gene sequence: CDR1 SQVTM, CDR2 ANQGSEA. This CDR3 region has 12 residues. The CDR3 loop reads CGVPTASGELFF. CDR3 in DNA: TGCGGCGTTCCGACTGCTAGCGGGGAGCTGTTTTTT.

The rearrangement uses TRBV14 and TRBJ2-1; 10 positions agree with TRBD1. Germline V lookup: CDR1 SGHDN, CDR2 FVKESK. Trimming cost V 3 bases and J 7 bases; bases outside gene matches: 6. The CDR3 totals 15 residues. The CDR3 nucleotides read TGTGCCAGCAGCCAGCCCGGGACAGGGGTGAATGAGCAGTTCTTC. It translates to CASSQPGTGVNEQFF.

The rearrangement links TRBV9 to TRBJ1-4; maybe TRBD1 (6 bases). The germline gives CDR1 SGDLS, CDR2 YYNGEE. V lost 4 bases and J lost 0, with 10 bases in between. The CDR3 is made up of 15 amino acids. This chain's CDR3 is CASSRGGATNEKLFF. The CDR3, as DNA: TGTGCCAGCAGCCGAGGGGGGGCAACTAATGAAAAACTGTTTTTT.

The chain employs TRBV11-2 and TRBJ2-1; no definite D call. The V end was cut by 1 base, the J end by 10 bases, with 11 bases between. Per the germline V gene, CDR1 is SGHAT and CDR2 is FQNNGV. CDR3 size: 13 residues. DNA of the CDR3: TGTGCCAGCAGCTTAGTTGCAGGTACCGAGCAGTTCTTC. Its protein product is CASSLVAGTEQFF.

The chain is built from TRBV7-3 and TRBJ1-1; TRBD1 is a possible D gene (6 bases). This CDR3 is built from 14 residues. Germline assignment: CDR1 SGHTA and CDR2 FQGTGA. Trimming removed 2 bases from V and 1 base from J, with 8 bases in between. In nucleotides, the CDR3 is TGTGCCAGCAGCTTACAGGGGCAGAACACTGAAGCTTTCTTT. It codes for CASSLQGQNTEAFF.

This chain uses TRBV5-1 with TRBJ2-7, with D tentatively TRBD2 (5 bases). This CDR3 has 13 amino acids. V was shortened by 0 bases and J by 7 bases, with 11 bases between the two germline ends. CDR1 and CDR2 (germline): SGHRS, YFSETQ. CDR3 in amino acids: CASSLDTSGEQYF. CDR3 coding DNA: TGCGCCAGCAGCTTGGACACCTCGGGGGAGCAGTACTTC.

The chain combines TRBV6-5 with TRBJ2-1; unclear D gene. The V gene's germline CDR1 is MNHEY and CDR2 SVGAGI. The CDR3 length is 11 residues. With 6 bases removed from V and 5 bases from J, the gap between germline ends came to 5 bases. The CDR3 bases are TGTGCCAGCAGCCAGAACAATGAGCAGTTCTTC. Residues: CASSQNNEQFF.

This chain links TRBV5-1 with TRBJ1-4; TRBD1 agrees at 7 bases. V dropped 0 bases and J dropped 2; count of bases not matched to a gene: 4. Per germline, CDR1 SGHRS and CDR2 YFSETQ. The CDR3 is 16 residues long. CDR3 coding DNA: TGCGCCAGCAGCTTGGAAGGGGGCGCGACTAATGAAAAACTGTTTTTT. It specifies CASSLEGGATNEKLFF.

The chain links TRBV30 to TRBJ2-3; TRBD2 aligns across 12 bases. With V trimmed by 7 bases and J by 4 bases, 3 bases remained unmatched. The CDR3 is made up of 13 amino acids. Germline V gives CDR1 GTSNPN, CDR2 SVGIG (reference sequence). In DNA form, the CDR3 reads TGTGCCTTTTCTAGCGGGAGGGCAGATACGCAGTATTTT. Its protein is CAFSSGRADTQYF. Together with reference TRBV30 and TRBJ2-3, the CDR3 gives the full variable domain: SQTIHQWPATLVQPVGSPLSLECTVEGTSNPNLYWYRQAAGRGLQLLFYSVGIGQISSEVPQNLSASRPQDRQFILSSKKLLLSDSGFYLCAFSSGRADTQYFGPGTRLTVL.

The V call is TRBV6-8, the J call TRBJ2-4; TRBD2 matches at 9 bases. Germline lookup yields CDR1 MNHGY and CDR2 SAAAGT. With V trimmed by 6 bases and J by 2 bases, 5 bases remained unmatched. CDR3 length: 15 residues. Here the CDR3 reads CASSRGRASKNIQYF. The CDR3 DNA is TGTGCCAGCAGCCGCGGGAGGGCCTCCAAAAACATTCAGTACTTC.

The chain uses TRBV6-6 and TRBJ2-7, with 9 bases identical to TRBD1. CDR3 length: 13 residues. With V trimmed by 7 bases and J by 5 bases, 6 bases remained unmatched. Germline V gene lookup returns CDR1 MNHNY and CDR2 SVGAGI (reference sequence). The CDR3 coding sequence is TGTGCCAGCACTCTTACAGGGGGCAACGAGCAGTACTTC. Translation gives CASTLTGGNEQYF.

The genes are TRBV5-7 and TRBJ1-6; TRBD1 matches at 8 bases. TRBV5-7 is placed among ORFs of uncertain function. This CDR3 spans 16 amino acids. V lost 4 bases to trimming and J lost 6 bases; unmatched junction nucleotides: 9. The CDR3, as DNA: TGTGCCAGCAGCCTAAGACAGGGGACTCCTAATTCACCCCTCCACTTT. Its translation: CASSLRQGTPNSPLHF.